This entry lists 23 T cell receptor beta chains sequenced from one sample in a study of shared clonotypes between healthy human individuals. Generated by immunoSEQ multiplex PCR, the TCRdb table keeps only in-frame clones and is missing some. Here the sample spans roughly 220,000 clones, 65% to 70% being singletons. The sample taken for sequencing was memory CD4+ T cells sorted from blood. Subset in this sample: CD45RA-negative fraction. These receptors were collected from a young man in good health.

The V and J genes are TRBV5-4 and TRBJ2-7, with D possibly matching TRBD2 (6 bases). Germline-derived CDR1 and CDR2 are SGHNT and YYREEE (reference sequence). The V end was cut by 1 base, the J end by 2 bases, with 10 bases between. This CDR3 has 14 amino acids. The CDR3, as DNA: TGTGCCAGCAGCTTGCCCGGAGGGGCCTACGAGCAGTACTTC. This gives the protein CASSLPGGAYEQYF.

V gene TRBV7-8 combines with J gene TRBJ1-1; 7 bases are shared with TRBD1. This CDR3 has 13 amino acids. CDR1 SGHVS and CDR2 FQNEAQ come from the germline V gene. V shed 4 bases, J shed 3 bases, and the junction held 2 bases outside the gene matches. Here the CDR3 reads CASSSTGHTEAFF. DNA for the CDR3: TGTGCCAGCAGCTCGACAGGGCACACTGAAGCTTTCTTT.

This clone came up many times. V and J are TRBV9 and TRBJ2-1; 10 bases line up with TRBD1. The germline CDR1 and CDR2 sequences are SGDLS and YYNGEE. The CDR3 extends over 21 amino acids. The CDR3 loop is CAENRDRGHSGEVHSYNEQFF. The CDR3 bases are TGTGCAGAAAACCGGGACAGGGGACATAGCGGGGAAGTCCACTCCTACAATGAGCAGTTCTTC.

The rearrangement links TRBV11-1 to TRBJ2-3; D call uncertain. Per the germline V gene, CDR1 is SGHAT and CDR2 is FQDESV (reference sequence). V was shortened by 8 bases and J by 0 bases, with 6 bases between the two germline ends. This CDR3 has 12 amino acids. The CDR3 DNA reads TGTGCCAGCTTGATTAGCACAGATACGCAGTATTTT. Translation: CASLISTDTQYF.

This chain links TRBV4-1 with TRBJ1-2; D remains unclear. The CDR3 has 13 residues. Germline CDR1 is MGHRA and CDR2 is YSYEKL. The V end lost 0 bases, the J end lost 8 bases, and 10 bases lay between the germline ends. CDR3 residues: CASSQEGKIGYTF. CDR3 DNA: TGCGCCAGCAGCCAAGAAGGGAAAATCGGCTACACCTTC.

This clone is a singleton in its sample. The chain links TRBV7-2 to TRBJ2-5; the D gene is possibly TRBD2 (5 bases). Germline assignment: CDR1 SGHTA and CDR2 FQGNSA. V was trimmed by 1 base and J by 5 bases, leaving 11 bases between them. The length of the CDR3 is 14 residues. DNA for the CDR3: TGTGCCAGCAGCTTAGTCCTAGCTGGGGAGACCCAGTACTTC. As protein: CASSLVLAGETQYF.

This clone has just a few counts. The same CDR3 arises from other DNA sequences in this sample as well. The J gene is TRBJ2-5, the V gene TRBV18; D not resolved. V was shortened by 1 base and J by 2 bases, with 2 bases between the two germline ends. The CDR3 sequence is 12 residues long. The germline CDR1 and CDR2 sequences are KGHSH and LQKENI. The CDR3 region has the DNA TGTGCCAGCTCACCACGGCAAGAGACCCAGTACTTC. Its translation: CASSPRQETQYF.

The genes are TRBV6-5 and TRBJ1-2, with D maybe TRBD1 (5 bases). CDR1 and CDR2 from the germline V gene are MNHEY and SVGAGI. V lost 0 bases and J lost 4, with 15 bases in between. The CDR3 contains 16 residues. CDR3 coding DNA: TGTGCCAGCAGTTACTCGAGTGGCAGGGCCGTCTATGGCTACACCTTC. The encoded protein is CASSYSSGRAVYGYTF.

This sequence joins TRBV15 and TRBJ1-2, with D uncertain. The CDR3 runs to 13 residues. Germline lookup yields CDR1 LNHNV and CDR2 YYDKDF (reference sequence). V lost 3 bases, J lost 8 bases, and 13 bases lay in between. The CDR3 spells CATSRDLQGGYTF. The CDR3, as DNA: TGTGCCACCAGCAGGGACCTACAAGGAGGCTACACCTTC.

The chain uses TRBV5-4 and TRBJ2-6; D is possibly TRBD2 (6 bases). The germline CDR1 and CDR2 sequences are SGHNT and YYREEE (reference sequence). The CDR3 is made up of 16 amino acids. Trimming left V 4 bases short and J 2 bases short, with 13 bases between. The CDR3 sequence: CASSQARGTGANVLTF. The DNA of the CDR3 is TGTGCCAGCAGCCAGGCGCGCGGGACTGGGGCCAACGTCCTGACTTTC.

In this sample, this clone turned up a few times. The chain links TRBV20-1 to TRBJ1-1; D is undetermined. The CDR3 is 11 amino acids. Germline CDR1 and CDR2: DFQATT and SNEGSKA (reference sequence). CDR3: CRESMNTEAFF. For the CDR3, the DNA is TGCAGGGAGAGCATGAACACTGAAGCTTTCTTT.

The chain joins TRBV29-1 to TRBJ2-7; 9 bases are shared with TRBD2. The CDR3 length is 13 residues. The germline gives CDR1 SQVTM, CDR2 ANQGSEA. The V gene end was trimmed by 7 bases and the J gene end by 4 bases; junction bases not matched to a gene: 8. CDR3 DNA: TGCAGCGCTGGGGCTAGCGGGACGTACGAGCAGTACTTC. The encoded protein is CSAGASGTYEQYF.

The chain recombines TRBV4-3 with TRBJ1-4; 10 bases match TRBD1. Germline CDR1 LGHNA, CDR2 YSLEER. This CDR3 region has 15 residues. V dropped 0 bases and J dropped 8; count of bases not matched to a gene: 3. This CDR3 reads CASSQEGTGVEKLFF. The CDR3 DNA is TGCGCCAGCAGCCAAGAAGGGACAGGGGTAGAAAAACTGTTTTTT.

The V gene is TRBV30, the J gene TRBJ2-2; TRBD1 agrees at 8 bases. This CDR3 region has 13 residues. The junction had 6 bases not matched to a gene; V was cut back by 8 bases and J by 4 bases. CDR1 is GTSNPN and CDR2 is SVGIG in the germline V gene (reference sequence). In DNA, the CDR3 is TGTGCCCGCAGGGGGCATGGCACCGGGGAGCTGTTTTTT. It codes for CARRGHGTGELFF.

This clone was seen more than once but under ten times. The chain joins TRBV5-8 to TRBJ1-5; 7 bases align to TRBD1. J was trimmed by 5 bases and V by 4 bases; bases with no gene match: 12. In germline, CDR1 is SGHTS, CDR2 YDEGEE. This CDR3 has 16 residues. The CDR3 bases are TGTGCCAGCAGCCCCTGGGCGGGGCAGGGGGATCAGCCCCAGCATTTT. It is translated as CASSPWAGQGDQPQHF. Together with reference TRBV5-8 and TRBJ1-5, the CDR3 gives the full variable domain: EAGVTQSPTHLIKTRGQQATLRCSPISGHTSVYWYQQALGLGLQFLLWYDEGEERNRGNFPPRFSGRQFPNYSSELNVNALELEDSALYLCASSPWAGQGDQPQHFGDGTRLSIL.

The CDR3 sequence: CAISPGGRVTGELFF. DNA for the CDR3: TGTGCCATCAGCCCGGGCGGGAGGGTGACCGGGGAGCTGTTTTTT. The rearrangement joins TRBV10-3 to TRBJ2-2; TRBD2 agrees at 9 bases. This CDR3 is built from 15 residues. Losses at the gene ends were 6 bases for V and 5 bases for J; bases not matched to a gene: 7. Germline V gene data show CDR1 as ENHRY and CDR2 as SYGVKD.

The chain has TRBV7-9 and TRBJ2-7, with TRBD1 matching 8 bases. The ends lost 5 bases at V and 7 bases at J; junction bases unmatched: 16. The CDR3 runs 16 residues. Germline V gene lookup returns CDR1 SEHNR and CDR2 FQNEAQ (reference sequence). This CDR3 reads CASSKTGVPPYGEQYF. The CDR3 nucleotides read TGTGCCAGCAGCAAGACAGGGGTGCCCCCCTATGGGGAGCAGTACTTC.

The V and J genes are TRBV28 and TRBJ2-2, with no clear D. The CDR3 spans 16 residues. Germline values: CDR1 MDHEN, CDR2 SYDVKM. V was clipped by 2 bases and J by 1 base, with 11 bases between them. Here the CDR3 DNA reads TGTGCCAGCAGTTTACTAAACTACCGGAACACCGGGGAGCTGTTTTTT. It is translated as CASSLLNYRNTGELFF.

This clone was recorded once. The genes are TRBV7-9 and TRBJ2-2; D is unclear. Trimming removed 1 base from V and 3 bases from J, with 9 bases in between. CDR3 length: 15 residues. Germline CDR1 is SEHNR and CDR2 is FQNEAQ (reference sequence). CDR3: CASSLGTSDTGELFF. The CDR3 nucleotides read TGTGCCAGCAGCTTAGGTACTTCCGACACCGGGGAGCTGTTTTTT.

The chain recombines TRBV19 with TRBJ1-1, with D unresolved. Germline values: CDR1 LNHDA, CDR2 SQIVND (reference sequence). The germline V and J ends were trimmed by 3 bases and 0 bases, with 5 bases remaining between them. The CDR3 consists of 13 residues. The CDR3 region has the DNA TGTGCCAGTAGTATCACGGTGAACACTGAAGCTTTCTTT. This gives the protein CASSITVNTEAFF.

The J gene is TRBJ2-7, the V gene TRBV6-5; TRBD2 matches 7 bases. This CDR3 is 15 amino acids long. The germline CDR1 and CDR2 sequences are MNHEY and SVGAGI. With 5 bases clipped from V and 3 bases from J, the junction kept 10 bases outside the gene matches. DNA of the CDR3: TGTGCCAGCAGTAACCCGGGGGGTGTTCACTACGAGCAGTACTTC. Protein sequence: CASSNPGGVHYEQYF.

CDR3 loop: CASSMGLAGGGETQYF. The CDR3 bases are TGCGCCAGCAGCATGGGACTAGCGGGAGGGGGAGAGACCCAGTACTTC. V and J are TRBV5-1 and TRBJ2-5, with TRBD2 matching over 16 bases. Germline V gene sequence: CDR1 SGHRS, CDR2 YFSETQ. The CDR3 loop spans 16 amino acids. V was pared by 4 bases and J by 4 bases, with 4 bases of the junction left unmatched.

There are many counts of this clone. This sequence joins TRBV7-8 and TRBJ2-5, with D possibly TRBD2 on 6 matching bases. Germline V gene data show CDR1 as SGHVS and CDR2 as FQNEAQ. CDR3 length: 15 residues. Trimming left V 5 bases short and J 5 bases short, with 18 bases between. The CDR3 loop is CASSLREPRRETQYF. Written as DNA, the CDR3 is TGTGCCAGCAGCCTCCGGGAGCCCAGGAGGGAGACCCAGTACTTC.